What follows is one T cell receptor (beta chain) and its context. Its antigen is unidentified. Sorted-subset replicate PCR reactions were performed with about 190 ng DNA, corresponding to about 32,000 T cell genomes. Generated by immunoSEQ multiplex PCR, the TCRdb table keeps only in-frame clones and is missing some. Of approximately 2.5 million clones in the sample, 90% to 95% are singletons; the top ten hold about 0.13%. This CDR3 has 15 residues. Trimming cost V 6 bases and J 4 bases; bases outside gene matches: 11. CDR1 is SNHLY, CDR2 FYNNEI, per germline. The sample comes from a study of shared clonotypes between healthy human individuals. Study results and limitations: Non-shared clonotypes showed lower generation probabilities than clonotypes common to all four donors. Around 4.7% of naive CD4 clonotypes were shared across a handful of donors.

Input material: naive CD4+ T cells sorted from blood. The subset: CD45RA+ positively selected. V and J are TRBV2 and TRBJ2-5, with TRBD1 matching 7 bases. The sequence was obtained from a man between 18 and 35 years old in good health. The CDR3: CASRVGQVDRETQYF. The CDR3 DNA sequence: TGTGCCAGCAGGGTTGGACAGGTTGATAGAGAGACCCAGTACTTC.